A single sample gave rise to the 18 T cell receptor beta chains below, sequenced in a study of Ad26.COV2.S vaccination and SARS-CoV-2 variants. Treatment given: roughly 19 received Ad26.COV2.S at low or high dose, single or two shots; five or six received placebo; per-sample allocation not given. Sampling was performed 63 days after the first vaccine or placebo injection. The table came from immunoSEQ multiplex PCR; TCRdb's copy has only in-frame clones and leaves some out. The profile shows 300,000 to 500,000 clones, about nine tenths of them singletons. The source material was peripheral blood, sampled in a trial of Ad26.COV2.S vaccine versus placebo. The receptors were sampled from a person aged 18-60 years who received the Ad26.COV2.S COVID-19 vaccine or a placebo.

V usage is TRBV19 and J usage is TRBJ1-5; 8 bases are shared with TRBD1. The germline V gene encodes CDR1 LNHDA and CDR2 SQIVND (reference sequence). Trimming cost V 1 base and J 6 bases; bases outside gene matches: 8. This CDR3 spans 16 amino acids. DNA of the CDR3: TGTGCCAGTAGTATAGCCAGGCAGGGGGCTTTTCAGCCCCAGCATTTT. Protein sequence: CASSIARQGAFQPQHF.

The chain carries TRBV6-5 and TRBJ1-2; a possible D gene is TRBD1 (6 bases). V was pared by 6 bases and J by 4 bases, with 12 bases between. The length of the CDR3 is 13 residues. Germline V gives CDR1 MNHEY, CDR2 SVGAGI. CDR3 sequence: CASRQRTVYGYTF. The DNA for the CDR3 is TGTGCCAGCAGGCAGAGGACAGTCTATGGCTACACCTTC.

The gene calls are TRBV18 and TRBJ2-3; no definite D call. The V end lost 4 bases, the J end lost 5 bases, and 1 base lay between the germline ends. This CDR3 spans 10 amino acids. The germline CDR1 and CDR2 sequences are KGHSH and LQKENI. The CDR3 spells CASSLDTQYF. The CDR3 bases are TGTGCCAGCTCACTAGATACGCAGTATTTT.

This clone was seen a few times. J is TRBJ1-2 and V is TRBV9; no clear D gene. Trimming shortened V by 0 bases and J by 3 bases, and 9 bases separated the two germline ends. This CDR3 is 14 amino acids long. Germline CDR1 and CDR2: SGDLS and YYNGEE. In DNA, the CDR3 is TGTGCCAGCAGCGTAGGACTTTTCGACTATGGCTACACCTTC. This translates into CASSVGLFDYGYTF.

The chain links TRBV6-2 or TRBV6-3 to TRBJ2-1; the D gene is possibly TRBD2 (7 bases). Per germline, CDR1 MNHEY and CDR2 SVGEGT. Between the trimmed V and J ends, which lost 0 bases and 8 bases, there was a span of 14 bases. The CDR3 sequence is 15 residues long. As DNA, the CDR3 is TGTGCCAGCAGTTACTCCGGCGGGGGCAGGGATGAGCAGTTCTTC. Protein sequence: CASSYSGGGRDEQFF.

The chain uses TRBV25-1 and TRBJ1-6; D remains unclear. V lost 3 bases to trimming and J lost 4 bases, with 7 bases between them. This CDR3 comprises 14 residues. Germline V gives CDR1 MGHDK, CDR2 SYGVNS. DNA of the CDR3: TGTGCCAGCAGTGATTTCGATTATAATTCACCCCTCCACTTT. It encodes CASSDFDYNSPLHF.

The chain has TRBV7-9 and TRBJ2-5; 7 nucleotides line up with TRBD2. Trimming at V came to 5 bases and at J to 3 bases, leaving 6 bases not matched to a gene. The germline V gene encodes CDR1 SEHNR and CDR2 FQNEAQ (reference sequence). This CDR3 comprises 14 residues. Here the CDR3 reads CASSPPGGEETQYF. In nucleotides, the CDR3 is TGTGCCAGCAGCCCCCCTGGGGGGGAAGAGACCCAGTACTTC.

The rearrangement uses TRBV6-5 and TRBJ1-2; no firm D call. Trimming stripped 4 bases from V and 8 bases from J, with 17 bases between. This CDR3 comprises 14 residues. Germline V gene lookup returns CDR1 MNHEY and CDR2 SVGAGI. The CDR3 DNA is TGTGCCAGCAGTTTCGGGCGTTGGCCCCGGGGCTACACCTTC. It encodes CASSFGRWPRGYTF.

The chain couples TRBV28 to TRBJ1-2; TRBD1 agrees at 9 bases. After removal of 5 bases from V and 6 bases from J, the junction contained 22 bases not matched to a gene. CDR3 length: 19 residues. Germline loops: CDR1 MDHEN, CDR2 SYDVKM. In nucleotides, the CDR3 is TGTGCCAGCAGTACTCCCGCAAAAGTAACCGGGGACAGGGTTCATGGCTACACCTTC. This gives the protein CASSTPAKVTGDRVHGYTF.

The V call is TRBV7-2, the J call TRBJ1-5, with a tentative D call TRBD1 (5 bases). Trimming removed 4 bases from V and 5 bases from J, with 15 bases in between. This CDR3 region has 15 residues. Germline values: CDR1 SGHTA, CDR2 FQGNSA. The CDR3 sequence is CASSSVAGVYQPQHF. The CDR3 DNA follows: TGTGCCAGCAGCTCAGTGGCGGGGGTCTATCAGCCCCAGCATTTT.

The V call is TRBV5-8, the J call TRBJ2-2; D is undetermined. Germline loops: CDR1 SGHTS, CDR2 YDEGEE. Trimming shortened V by 6 bases and J by 6 bases, and 15 bases separated the two germline ends. The CDR3 extends over 14 amino acids. The CDR3 bases are TGTGCCAGCAACCTAGGTCCGCACGCCGGGGAGCTGTTTTTT. Translation gives CASNLGPHAGELFF.

The genes are TRBV6-6 and TRBJ1-1, with D possibly TRBD1 on 6 matching bases. CDR1 is MNHNY and CDR2 is SVGAGI in the germline V gene (reference sequence). The V end was cut by 0 bases, the J end by 4 bases, with 9 bases between. The CDR3 spans 14 residues. CDR3 in amino acids: CASSYSVRGTEAFF. The CDR3 bases are TGTGCCAGCAGTTACTCGGTCAGGGGCACTGAAGCTTTCTTT.

The rearrangement links TRBV4-3 to TRBJ1-1, with 10 nucleotides matching TRBD1. Looked up from germline, CDR1 is LGHNA and CDR2 is YSLEER. CDR3 length: 15 amino acids. Trimming took 8 bases from V and 3 from J; bases not matched to a gene: 9. CDR3 in DNA: TGCGCCAGCGGTCGACGACAGGGGGCTTACACTGAAGCTTTCTTT. This encodes CASGRRQGAYTEAFF.

This clone was counted a single time. This chain links TRBV4-1 with TRBJ1-2; the D gene is possibly TRBD1 (5 bases). V gave up 1 base and J gave up 0 bases, with 12 bases separating them. Germline CDR1 MGHRA, CDR2 YSYEKL. The CDR3 extends over 16 amino acids. The CDR3 coding sequence is TGCGCCAGCAGCCAAGTCGGGGACCACTCTAACTATGGCTACACCTTC. Residues: CASSQVGDHSNYGYTF.

This clone was recorded only once. The V gene is TRBV29-1, the J gene TRBJ2-1; D is possibly TRBD1 or TRBD2 (6 bases each). This CDR3 contains 13 residues. Germline V gene lookup returns CDR1 SQVTM and CDR2 ANQGSEA. V dropped 0 bases and J dropped 10 bases, with 13 bases sitting between them. CDR3 residues: CSVEEGGLAEQFF. For the CDR3, the DNA is TGCAGCGTTGAAGAGGGGGGCCTAGCCGAGCAGTTCTTC.

This chain links TRBV5-1 with TRBJ2-1; 9 nucleotides agree with TRBD2. Germline CDR1 SGHRS, CDR2 YFSETQ. The CDR3 is made up of 15 amino acids. J was trimmed by 5 bases and V by 0 bases; bases with no gene match: 3. The chain's CDR3 is CASSLDLAGNNEQFF. The CDR3, as DNA: TGCGCCAGCAGCTTGGACCTAGCGGGAAACAATGAGCAGTTCTTC.

V is TRBV6-5 and J is TRBJ1-2; D is possibly TRBD1 (5 bases). V was cut by 0 bases and J by 4 bases, with 15 bases left in between. Germline V gene lookup returns CDR1 MNHEY and CDR2 SVGAGI. This CDR3 is 16 amino acids long. CDR3 bases: TGTGCCAGCAGTTACTCGACGGGGGGATCGGGCTATGGCTACACCTTC. It yields the protein CASSYSTGGSGYGYTF.

This clone was counted between two and nine times. The chain combines TRBV3-1 (or the pseudogene TRBV3-2) with TRBJ2-2; 9 positions agree with TRBD1. Per germline, CDR1 LGHDT and CDR2 YNNKEL (reference sequence). V lost 4 bases and J lost 4; bases outside the gene matches: 4. CDR3 length: 15 residues. The CDR3 DNA sequence: TGTGCCAGCAGCCCCCGGGACAGGGTCACCGGGGAGCTGTTTTTT. Translated, it gives CASSPRDRVTGELFF.